The 11 T cell receptor beta chains reported below all come from one sample, sequenced in a study of OX40 agonist ivuxolimab in advanced cancers. Repertoires were generated with immunoSEQ multiplex PCR, while TCRdb's copy carries only in-frame clones and drops some. Of tens of thousands of clones listed, approximately 84% are singletons. The specimen was CD4+ or CD8+ T cells sorted from blood, collected in a trial of the OX40 agonist ivuxolimab. These receptors were taken from an adult with an advanced solid tumor such as melanoma, head and neck, liver or kidney cancer.

The chain links TRBV5-6 to TRBJ2-3, with D possibly being TRBD1 or TRBD2 (5 bases each). CDR1 is SGHDT and CDR2 is YYEEEE in the germline V gene. The CDR3 has 13 residues. V lost 4 bases and J lost 3, with 9 bases in between. CDR3 sequence reads: CASSVGETDTQYF. The CDR3, as DNA: TGTGCCAGCAGCGTGGGGGAGACAGATACGCAGTATTTT.

The chain links TRBV2 to TRBJ1-2, with a tentative D call TRBD1 (5 bases). The CDR3 totals 16 residues. V gave up 1 base and J gave up 8 bases, with 20 bases separating them. From germline, CDR1 is SNHLY and CDR2 FYNNEI. In DNA form, the CDR3 reads TGTGCCAGCAGTGAAGGGAGGACACTAACGCCGATGGGCTACACCTTC. Translating it yields CASSEGRTLTPMGYTF.

The chain links TRBV27 to TRBJ2-3; 10 bases agree with TRBD2. The ends lost 2 bases at V and 3 bases at J; junction bases unmatched: 11. CDR3 size: 18 residues. Germline loops: CDR1 MNHEY, CDR2 SMNVEV (reference sequence). In DNA form, the CDR3 reads TGTGCCAGCAGTTTACCCCCAGCGGGAGGGCCTTCAACAGATACGCAGTATTTT. Residues: CASSLPPAGGPSTDTQYF.

This chain links TRBV6-1 with TRBJ1-5; D not resolved. Per germline, CDR1 MNHNS and CDR2 SASEGT. This CDR3 contains 15 residues. V lost 8 bases and J 0 bases, leaving 14 bases between the germline ends. CDR3 residues: CASRVSGDSNQPQHF. CDR3 bases: TGTGCCAGCCGCGTCTCCGGCGATAGCAATCAGCCCCAGCATTTT.

The chain recombines TRBV5-6 with TRBJ2-7, with D possibly matching TRBD2 (5 bases). CDR1 is SGHDT and CDR2 is YYEEEE in the germline V gene. The V gene lost 0 bases and the J gene lost 2 bases, with 12 bases spanning the gap. CDR3 length: 15 amino acids. The CDR3 DNA reads TGTGCCAGCAGCTTGGGAACCGGACTGACCTACGAGCAGTACTTC. Translation: CASSLGTGLTYEQYF.

CDR3 nucleotides: TGTGCCAGCAGTTTCCCTAATATCGGGTTAGGTACAGATACGCAGTATTTT. This encodes CASSFPNIGLGTDTQYF. The chain is built from TRBV28 and TRBJ2-3, with unresolved D. The length of the CDR3 is 17 residues. V gave up 3 bases and J gave up 3 bases, with 19 bases separating them. In germline, CDR1 is MDHEN, CDR2 SYDVKM.

This clone was observed once. The genes are TRBV29-1 and TRBJ2-5; 9 bases align to TRBD2. This CDR3 is built from 16 residues. Per germline, CDR1 SQVTM and CDR2 ANQGSEA. The trim removed 5 bases at V and 2 bases at J, leaving 12 bases unmatched. CDR3 sequence: CSVRGPGLAGQETQYF. Here the CDR3 DNA reads TGCAGCGTTCGGGGGCCCGGGCTAGCGGGGCAAGAGACCCAGTACTTC. The full variable domain, completed using reference TRBV29-1 and TRBJ2-5, is SAVISQKPSRDICQRGTSLTIQCQVDSQVTMMFWYRQQPGQSLTLIATANQGSEATYESGFVIDKFPISRPNLTFSTLTVSNMSPEDSSIYLCSVRGPGLAGQETQYFGPGTRLLVL.

The chain combines TRBV9 with TRBJ2-3; D is undetermined. Trimming stripped 3 bases from V and 2 bases from J, with 13 bases between. CDR1 and CDR2 from the germline V gene are SGDLS and YYNGEE. This CDR3 spans 15 amino acids. Here the CDR3 DNA reads TGTGCCAGCAGCGCAATAAGAAGTAACACAGATACGCAGTATTTT. Its translation is CASSAIRSNTDTQYF.

The CDR3 nucleotides read TGTGCCACCGGGCCGAGCACAGATACGCAGTATTTT. It codes for CATGPSTDTQYF. The V and J genes are TRBV15 and TRBJ2-3; D call uncertain. Per the germline V gene, CDR1 is LNHNV and CDR2 is YYDKDF (reference sequence). V was trimmed by 8 bases and J by 0 bases, leaving 6 bases between them. This CDR3 is 12 amino acids long. The full variable domain, completed using reference TRBV15 and TRBJ2-3, is DAMVIQNPRYQVTQFGKPVTLSCSQTLNHNVMYWYQQKSSQAPKLLFHYYDKDFNNEADTPDNFQSRRPNTSFCFLDIRSPGLGDTAMYLCATGPSTDTQYFGPGTRLTVL.

The J gene is TRBJ2-5, the V gene TRBV10-3; D is ambiguous. V shed 0 bases and J shed 0 bases, with 8 bases lying between them. The CDR3 loop spans 15 amino acids. CDR1 and CDR2 (germline): ENHRY, SYGVKD. The CDR3 is CAISESEGHQETQYF. The CDR3 DNA reads as TGTGCCATCAGTGAGTCCGAAGGGCACCAAGAGACCCAGTACTTC.

The chain couples TRBV7-9 to TRBJ1-1, with a possible D match to TRBD1 (5 bases). Trimming took off 5 bases at V and 1 base at J, with 11 bases between the two ends. Per germline, CDR1 SEHNR and CDR2 FQNEAQ (reference sequence). This CDR3 has 14 amino acids. This chain's CDR3 is CASSTGGWNTEAFF. CDR3 in DNA: TGTGCCAGCAGCACCGGGGGGTGGAACACTGAAGCTTTCTTT. Complete variable domain (other parts from reference TRBV7-9 and TRBJ1-1): DTGVSQNPRHKITKRGQNVTFRCDPISEHNRLYWYRQTLGQGPEFLTYFQNEAQLEKSRLLSDRFSAERPKGSFSTLEIQRTEQGDSAMYLCASSTGGWNTEAFFGQGTRLTVV.